This TCR beta chain comes out of a study of patients and donors after allogeneic stem cell transplantation. Germline V CDR1 and CDR2: SGHTA, FQGTGA. The trim removed 4 bases at V and 6 bases at J, leaving 11 bases unmatched. The CDR3 extends over 15 amino acids. MiXCR was run by TCRdb on the RT-PCR reads, yielding one entry per CDR3 protein. The table records 400,000 to 500,000 distinct CDR3 sequences, approximately 16% of them present only once. This clonotype was seen only a few times. This chain uses TRBV7-3 with TRBJ1-2, with 7 bases lining up with TRBD1. Sequencing used blood, either unsorted or a sorted T cell fraction (not recorded which). The receptor was derived from a human donor who was either an allogeneic HSCT recipient or a stem cell or donor lymphocyte infusion donor (not recorded which). It is not recorded whose cells these are; they may come from a transplant donor. CDR3: CASSSTRQGRDGYTF. In nucleotides, the CDR3 is TGTGCCAGCAGCTCAACCAGACAGGGAAGAGATGGCTACACCTTC.